Listed below are T cell receptor beta chains from one sample, sequenced in a study of shared clonotypes between healthy human individuals. Profiled with immunoSEQ multiplex PCR; TCRdb holds only in-frame clones, not every one. The top ten hold roughly 0.45% of the sample, which has about 1.5 million clones, nearly 99% seen once. The sequenced material came from naive CD4+ T cells sorted from blood. All receptors come from a man younger than 40 in good health. CDR3s include the opening cysteine and the closing phenylalanine or tryptophan. A D gene is named only where the DNA matches it firmly. Only some rows state a clone size, as once, few, many or a class for expanded clones.

CDR3 length	J gene	clone size	D gene	V gene	CDR3 protein	CDR3 DNA
15	TRBJ2-7	NA	NA	TRBV7-8	CASSFSGWDTYEQYF	TGTGCCAGCAGCTTTTCGGGTTGGGACACCTACGAGCAGTACTTC
15	TRBJ2-3	NA	TRBD2	TRBV5-6	CASSLPLAGTDTQYF	TGTGCCAGCAGCTTGCCTCTAGCGGGCACAGATACGCAGTATTTT
15	TRBJ2-1	NA	TRBD1	TRBV5-4	CASSFGTALHNEQFF	TGTGCCAGCAGTTTTGGGACAGCCCTTCACAATGAGCAGTTCTTC
15	TRBJ2-1	NA	TRBD2	TRBV10-3	CAIRSGASGRYEQFF	TGTGCCATCAGATCGGGTGCTAGCGGTCGGTATGAGCAGTTCTTC
15	TRBJ2-1	NA	NA	TRBV5-1	CASSLARSSYNEQFF	TGCGCCAGCAGCTTGGCCCGTTCCTCCTACAATGAGCAGTTCTTC
14	TRBJ2-7	NA	TRBD2	TRBV5-5	CASSGEGFAYEQYF	TGTGCCAGCAGCGGGGAGGGTTTTGCCTACGAGCAGTACTTC
13	TRBJ2-7	once	NA	TRBV5-1	CASSLSLSYEQYF	TGCGCCAGCAGTTTGTCTCTCTCCTACGAGCAGTACTTC
17	TRBJ2-1	NA	NA	TRBV5-1	CASSLGLSVSVVNEQFF	TGCGCCAGCAGCTTGGGATTAAGTGTCAGCGTCGTGAATGAGCAGTTCTTC
15	TRBJ2-2	NA	NA	TRBV6-5	CATSRGVPYTGELFF	TGTGCCACTTCTCGTGGAGTACCGTACACCGGGGAGCTGTTTTTT
14	TRBJ2-1	NA	TRBD1	TRBV18	CASSPRQGYNEQFF	TGTGCCAGCTCACCTCGACAGGGCTACAATGAGCAGTTCTTC
15	TRBJ2-1	NA	TRBD2	TRBV2	CASSPGTSGSYEQFF	TGTGCCAGCAGCCCTGGGACTAGCGGGAGCTATGAGCAGTTCTTC
14	TRBJ2-5	NA	NA	TRBV9	CASSVGRDEETQYF	TGTGCCAGCAGCGTAGGCAGGGATGAAGAGACCCAGTACTTC
12	TRBJ2-7	once	NA	TRBV2	CASTPDNYEQYF	TGTGCCAGCACCCCGGACAATTACGAGCAGTACTTC
16	TRBJ2-7	NA	NA	TRBV19	CASSVPRGRGRYEQYF	TGTGCCAGTAGTGTCCCCCGGGGCAGGGGTAGGTACGAGCAGTACTTC
13	TRBJ1-1	NA	NA	TRBV6-4	CASSREMNTEAFF	TGTGCCAGCAGTAGGGAGATGAACACTGAAGCTTTCTTT
15	TRBJ2-1	NA	TRBD2	TRBV5-1	CASSSRLAEYNEQFF	TGCGCCAGCAGTTCCCGCCTAGCGGAGTACAATGAGCAGTTCTTC
16	TRBJ2-7	NA	TRBD1	TRBV10-3	CAISESYRDRDYEQYF	TGTGCCATCAGTGAGTCCTACCGGGACAGGGACTACGAGCAGTACTTC
16	TRBJ2-1	NA	TRBD2	TRBV9	CASSPAASGRPNEQFF	TGTGCCAGCAGCCCAGCGGCTAGCGGGAGGCCAAATGAGCAGTTCTTC
19	TRBJ2-1	NA	TRBD2	TRBV7-6	CASSLRLAGVWVQDNEQFF	TGTGCCAGCAGCTTAAGGCTAGCGGGAGTATGGGTTCAGGACAATGAGCAGTTCTTC
15	TRBJ2-7	NA	TRBD2	TRBV28	CASRKTSGHSYEQYF	TGTGCCAGCAGGAAGACTAGCGGCCACTCCTACGAGCAGTACTTC
15	TRBJ1-3	NA	NA	TRBV5-1	CASSFAGGSGNTIYF	TGCGCCAGCAGCTTCGCGGGTGGCTCTGGAAACACCATATATTTT
16	TRBJ2-5	NA	NA	TRBV18	CASSTLAGWGQETQYF	TGTGCCAGCTCAACATTGGCCGGGTGGGGGCAAGAGACCCAGTACTTC
14	TRBJ2-7	once	TRBD2	TRBV7-2	CASSLGGTTVEQYF	TGTGCCAGCAGCTTGGGGGGGACTACCGTAGAGCAGTACTTC
14	TRBJ1-4	NA	TRBD1	TRBV25-1	CASSIQGSNEKLFF	TGTGCCAGCAGTATACAGGGGTCTAATGAAAAACTGTTTTTT
15	TRBJ2-1	NA	NA	TRBV5-6	CASSFFSLGHNEQFF	TGTGCCAGCAGCTTTTTTAGTTTGGGCCACAATGAGCAGTTCTTC
16	TRBJ1-2	NA	NA	TRBV29-1	CSVGAGGGVPHYGYTF	TGCAGCGTCGGGGCGGGCGGCGGAGTCCCCCACTATGGCTACACCTTC
17	TRBJ2-7	NA	TRBD2	TRBV5-1	CASSLRASGRAFYEQYF	TGCGCCAGCAGCTTGAGGGCTAGCGGGAGGGCCTTCTACGAGCAGTACTTC
19	TRBJ2-3	NA	TRBD2	TRBV7-2	CASSLAGGTSGPELDTQYF	TGTGCCAGCAGCTTAGCCGGTGGAACTAGCGGACCTGAGTTGGATACGCAGTATTTT
15	TRBJ1-5	NA	NA	TRBV4-1	CASSPPDRFNQPQHF	TGCGCCAGCAGCCCGCCGGACCGTTTCAATCAGCCCCAGCATTTT
15	TRBJ1-1	NA	NA	TRBV27	CASSSPLGRGTEAFF	TGTGCCAGCAGTTCGCCCTTGGGGAGAGGGACTGAAGCTTTCTTT
16	TRBJ2-2	NA	NA	TRBV7-9	CASSLVGDPSSGELFF	TGTGCCAGCAGCTTAGTCGGGGATCCTAGTTCCGGGGAGCTGTTTTTT
14	TRBJ2-7	NA	NA	TRBV6-5	CASKRAGPSYEQYF	TGTGCCAGCAAAAGGGCAGGGCCCTCCTACGAGCAGTACTTC
13	TRBJ2-7	NA	NA	TRBV18	CASSSGRPYEQYF	TGTGCCAGCTCGTCGGGCAGACCCTACGAGCAGTACTTC
15	TRBJ2-1	NA	TRBD2	TRBV19	CASSNRLAGNNEQFF	TGTGCCAGTAGTAATAGACTAGCGGGGAACAATGAGCAGTTCTTC
14	TRBJ2-7	NA	NA	TRBV2	CASKEDVGSYEQYF	TGTGCCAGCAAGGAGGACGTTGGCTCCTACGAGCAGTACTTC
15	TRBJ2-2	NA	NA	TRBV30	CAWSWGRPDTGELFF	TGTGCCTGGAGTTGGGGTCGGCCCGACACCGGGGAGCTGTTTTTT
15	TRBJ2-1	NA	TRBD1	TRBV7-2	CASSRPRDRENEQFF	TGTGCCAGCAGCCGCCCCCGGGACAGGGAAAATGAGCAGTTCTTC
13	TRBJ2-7	NA	NA	TRBV2	CASASGPHYEQYF	TGTGCCAGCGCCAGCGGGCCCCACTACGAGCAGTACTTC
11	TRBJ2-3	few	NA	TRBV5-6	CASSLEDTQYF	TGTGCCAGCAGCTTGGAAGATACGCAGTATTTT
14	TRBJ1-2	NA	NA	TRBV19	CASSILDLNYGYTF	TGTGCCAGTAGTATCCTTGACCTTAACTATGGCTACACCTTC